The 10 T cell receptor beta chains reported below all come from one sample, sequenced in a study of shared clonotypes between healthy human individuals (dated by TCRdb to 2018 to 2021). Library method: the immunoSEQ multiplex PCR assay. This is the immuneACCESS table as TCRdb keeps it, with only in-frame sequences that have V and J called. A part of the clones is gone; compared with another copy, unresolved V genes explain less than half, and the rest is unexplained. For this sample the table gives about 1.5 million clones, of which roughly 97% were detected only once. The ten top clones hold about 1% of the sample. Specimen: naive CD4+ T cells sorted from blood. The cell subset or site tag for this specimen amounts to: CD45RA+ positively selected. These receptors all stem from a man aged 25 to 40 in good health.

This sequence joins TRBV5-1 and TRBJ1-2; D unclear. Trimming pared 4 bases from V and 0 bases from J, leaving 16 bases between. Germline loops: CDR1 SGHRS, CDR2 YFSETQ. This CDR3 has 16 residues. This CDR3 reads CASSPRGGPANYGYTF. CDR3 nucleotides: TGCGCCAGCAGCCCCCGCGGCGGTCCAGCTAACTATGGCTACACCTTC.

As regards this clone: Other DNA sequences from this sample encode an identical CDR3 as well. J is TRBJ2-3 and V is TRBV5-1; weak D call: TRBD1 (5 bases). In germline, CDR1 is SGHRS, CDR2 YFSETQ. The germline V and J ends were trimmed by 0 bases and 2 bases, with 7 bases remaining between them. The length of the CDR3 is 14 residues. CDR3 residues: CASSLGGYTDTQYF. In DNA, the CDR3 is TGCGCCAGCAGCTTGGGGGGCTACACAGATACGCAGTATTTT.

The V call is TRBV28, the J call TRBJ1-2; possibly TRBD1 for D (5 bases). V shed 2 bases and J shed 8 bases, with 9 bases lying between them. CDR1 and CDR2 (germline): MDHEN, SYDVKM. CDR3 length equals 12 residues. The CDR3 DNA is TGTGCCAGCAGTTTAGGGGGTAGCGGCTACACCTTC. Protein product: CASSLGGSGYTF.

The CDR3: CASSQDRLLGNEQFF. CDR3 sequence (DNA): TGCGCCAGCAGCCAAGATCGACTTTTGGGCAATGAGCAGTTCTTC. This chain joins TRBV4-1 and TRBJ2-1; D gene uncertain. Trimming took 0 bases from V and 6 from J, leaving 12 bases between them. From germline, CDR1 is MGHRA and CDR2 YSYEKL. The CDR3 consists of 15 residues.

The chain has TRBV7-3 and TRBJ2-7; TRBD1 is a possible D gene (6 bases). The CDR3 runs 13 residues. Per germline, CDR1 SGHTA and CDR2 FQGTGA. The V end was cut by 5 bases, the J end by 5 bases, with 13 bases between. This chain's CDR3 is CASSPGHRDEQYF. In nucleotides, the CDR3 is TGTGCCAGCAGCCCGGGACACAGGGACGAGCAGTACTTC.

The chain links TRBV18 to TRBJ1-5, with D perhaps TRBD1 (5 bases). The germline CDR1 and CDR2 sequences are KGHSH and LQKENI. Trimming shortened V by 5 bases and J by 3 bases, and 14 bases separated the two germline ends. There are 15 residues in the CDR3. The CDR3 region has the DNA TGTGCCAGCTCATTACAGGACGGATACAATCAGCCCCAGCATTTT. Residues: CASSLQDGYNQPQHF.

This sequence joins TRBV2 and TRBJ2-7, with TRBD1 matching over 9 bases. The CDR3 is made up of 13 amino acids. CDR1 and CDR2 from the germline V gene are SNHLY and FYNNEI. Trimming cost V 3 bases and J 6 bases; bases outside gene matches: 3. The CDR3 loop reads CASSEQTGGEQYF. The CDR3 DNA reads TGTGCCAGCAGTGAGCAGACAGGGGGCGAGCAGTACTTC. Complete variable domain (other parts from reference TRBV2 and TRBJ2-7): EPEVTQTPSHQVTQMGQEVILRCVPISNHLYFYWYRQILGQKVEFLVSFYNNEISEKSEIFDDQFSVERPDGSNFTLKIRSTKLEDSAMYFCASSEQTGGEQYFGPGTRLTVT.

The chain recombines TRBV27 with TRBJ2-7; TRBD2 might be the D (5 bases). Trimming pared 2 bases from V and 5 bases from J, leaving 25 bases between. This CDR3 has 18 residues. Germline-derived CDR1 and CDR2 are MNHEY and SMNVEV (reference sequence). The CDR3 here is CASSLIPLLAGPPDEQYF. CDR3 nucleotides: TGTGCCAGCAGTTTAATCCCCCTGCTAGCAGGCCCGCCGGACGAGCAGTACTTC.

The sample holds a few counts of this clone. The genes are TRBV2 and TRBJ2-7; 11 nucleotides match TRBD1. V lost 4 bases and J lost 6; bases outside the gene matches: 5. This CDR3 has 14 amino acids. Germline CDR1 reads SNHLY; CDR2 reads FYNNEI. The CDR3 loop reads CASSGDRGAGEQYF. In nucleotides, the CDR3 is TGTGCCAGCAGTGGGGACAGGGGGGCCGGCGAGCAGTACTTC.

The V call is TRBV14, the J call TRBJ2-1; D remains ambiguous. Deletions cut 0 bases from V and 8 bases from J, with 17 bases between. Germline V gene sequence: CDR1 SGHDN, CDR2 FVKESK. The CDR3 consists of 16 residues. CDR3 sequence reads: CASSQDSFRVRDEQFF. The CDR3 DNA reads TGTGCCAGCAGCCAAGATAGTTTTCGTGTTCGGGATGAGCAGTTCTTC. Full variable domain (rest looked up from reference TRBV14 and TRBJ2-1): EAGVTQFPSHSVIEKGQTVTLRCDPISGHDNLYWYRRVMGKEIKFLLHFVKESKQDESGMPNNRFLAERTGGTYSTLKVQPAELEDSGVYFCASSQDSFRVRDEQFFGPGTRLTVL.